The clone carrying this T cell receptor (beta chain) has a handful of counts. Its antigen remains unidentified. Compared with germline, one end of the junction differs, possibly owing to a read error. This sample stems from a study of T cell repertoires in cytomegalovirus infection. Overall study context: Public signatures in TCR beta pointed to CMV infection and matching HLA type. Study results and caveats: The response measured ex vivo was dominated by TCR beta clonotypes (HLA-C-restricted and CMV-specific).

TCRdb reprocessed the reads with MiXCR, giving one entry per CDR3 protein. This sample carries 45,000 to 65,000 distinct CDR3 sequences, around 20% of them seen once, and the ten largest clones take around 77%. The CDR3 sequence is 15 residues long. Germline V gene sequence: CDR1 SGHVS, CDR2 FNYEAQ. The receptor was derived from a human donor in good health (CMV status not recorded). Some clones in this sample may be carry-over from other donors' samples. The specimen comprised CD8+ T cells from cultured PBMCs, sampled from culture after CMV antigen stimulation. The J gene is TRBJ2-2, the V gene TRBV7-6, with 11 bases fitting TRBD1. The CDR3 loop reads CASSHRTGGIGELFF. The CDR3 region has the DNA TGTGCTAGCAGCCATAGGACAGGGGGCATCGGGGAGCTGTTTTTT.